What follows are 27 T cell receptor beta chains derived from one specimen sequenced in a study of T cells after yellow fever vaccination (dated by TCRdb to about 2019). In the paper's terms, the treatment or condition label means: live attenuated yellow fever vaccine strain. Library preparation used 5' RACE. Sequencing relied on an Illumina NovaSeq 6000. Clones were called with MiXCR by TCRdb after fastp trimmed the public reads at Q25, and only in-frame beta chains were retained. For every CDR3 protein sequence, its rows merge into one entry that carries the most common genes and DNA. In this sample the table shows hundreds of thousands of distinct CDR3 sequences, approximately 5.2% of which occur a single time. Clones ranked in the top ten supply around 3.3% of the sample. The specimen comprised CD4+ T cells sorted from PBMCs, sampled on the day of the yellow fever booster vaccination. These receptors all stem from a man aged 18 to 29 who received the YFV17D yellow fever vaccine.

This clonotype was picked up many times. J is TRBJ1-1 and V is TRBV9; 10 nucleotides match TRBD1. The length of the CDR3 is 14 residues. The J segment lost 12 bases and the V segment lost 0 bases, leaving 8 bases of the junction unmatched. CDR1 and CDR2 from the germline V gene are SGDLS and YYNGEE. The CDR3 is CASSVGIRDRGPFF. The CDR3 DNA reads TGTGCCAGCAGCGTAGGGATCCGGGACAGGGGCCCTTTCTTT.

V usage is TRBV6-2 or TRBV6-3 and J usage is TRBJ1-4; 9 bases line up with TRBD1. Trimming removed 5 bases from V and 7 bases from J; junction bases left unmatched: 8. CDR3 length equals 15 residues. Germline CDR1 MNHEY, CDR2 SVGEGT. DNA for the CDR3: TGTGCCAGCAGTATACCGGGACAGGGCGTTGAAAAACTGTTTTTT. Translated, it gives CASSIPGQGVEKLFF.

In its sample, this clonotype was seen many times. This chain joins TRBV10-3 and TRBJ1-5, with 9 bases matching TRBD1. Germline lookup yields CDR1 ENHRY and CDR2 SYGVKD. The CDR3 extends over 14 amino acids. V shed 4 bases, J shed 5 bases, and the junction held 3 bases outside the gene matches. The CDR3, as DNA: TGTGCCATCAGTGGGACAGGGGTAGATCAGCCCCAGCATTTT. Translation gives CAISGTGVDQPQHF.

The chain carries TRBV20-1 and TRBJ2-1; TRBD2 matches at 13 bases. This CDR3 has 15 amino acids. Germline V lookup: CDR1 DFQATT, CDR2 SNEGSKA (reference sequence). CDR3 in DNA: TGCAGACCACCTTGGGGACTAGCGGGATACAATGAGCAGTTCTTC. It encodes CRPPWGLAGYNEQFF.

This clonotype came up a few times. This CDR3 reads CASSLQGQGYGYTF. DNA for the CDR3: TGTGCCAGCAGCTTACAGGGGCAGGGCTATGGCTACACCTTC. The J gene is TRBJ1-2, the V gene TRBV7-2, with TRBD1 as a possible D gene (6 bases). V was cut by 2 bases and J by 4 bases, with 11 bases left in between. This CDR3 has 14 amino acids. Germline V CDR1 and CDR2: SGHTA, FQGNSA.

This clonotype was seen a handful of times. The chain combines TRBV19 with TRBJ2-3, with D possibly being TRBD1 (5 bases). Trimming left V 2 bases short and J 0 bases short, with 12 bases between. In germline, CDR1 is LNHDA, CDR2 SQIVND (reference sequence). The CDR3 runs to 16 residues. The CDR3 loop is CASSILVGHSTDTQYF. Here the CDR3 DNA reads TGTGCCAGTAGTATACTTGTTGGACACAGCACAGATACGCAGTATTTT.

The chain carries TRBV5-1 and TRBJ2-2; 8 positions match TRBD2. This CDR3 contains 15 residues. J gave up 3 bases and V 6 bases, and 7 bases lay outside the gene matches. Per the germline V gene, CDR1 is SGHRS and CDR2 is YFSETQ. CDR3 amino acids: CASTGRGIHTGELFF. DNA of the CDR3: TGCGCCAGCACCGGGAGGGGAATCCACACCGGGGAGCTGTTTTTT.

This clonotype showed up many times. The chain is built from TRBV10-3 and TRBJ1-5, with 8 bases fitting TRBD1. Germline lookup yields CDR1 ENHRY and CDR2 SYGVKD. J gave up 3 bases and V 6 bases, and 1 base lay outside the gene matches. The CDR3 is 13 amino acids. The CDR3 nucleotides read TGTGCCATCAGGGGACAGGCCAATCAGCCCCAGCATTTT. Amino acid sequence: CAIRGQANQPQHF.

This clonotype was counted between two and nine times. The J gene is TRBJ1-1, the V gene TRBV18; no firm D call. The CDR3 sequence is 14 residues long. The ends were cut back, 4 bases at V and 4 bases at J, with 13 bases in the middle. Germline CDR1 is KGHSH and CDR2 is LQKENI. The CDR3 region has the DNA TGTGCCAGCTCACAAGAAGGGCAGAGCACTGAAGCTTTCTTT. It encodes CASSQEGQSTEAFF.

The chain uses TRBV29-1 and TRBJ2-1; 9 bases fit TRBD1. V dropped 7 bases and J dropped 7; count of bases not matched to a gene: 8. Germline CDR1 is SQVTM and CDR2 is ANQGSEA. The CDR3 extends over 13 amino acids. This CDR3 reads CSAHGTGSNEQFF. Here the CDR3 DNA reads TGCAGCGCCCACGGGACAGGGAGTAATGAGCAGTTCTTC.

The J gene is TRBJ2-3, the V gene TRBV6-2 or TRBV6-3; D may be TRBD1 or TRBD2 (6 bases each). V dropped 8 bases and J dropped 1 base, with 10 bases sitting between them. The V gene's germline CDR1 is MNHEY and CDR2 SVGEGT. CDR3 length: 13 residues. As DNA, the CDR3 is TGTGCCAGCCGGGGGCCCGGCACAGATACGCAGTATTTT. This encodes CASRGPGTDTQYF.

This chain uses TRBV30 with TRBJ2-1; D possibly corresponds to TRBD2 (5 bases). Germline CDR1 reads GTSNPN; CDR2 reads SVGIG (reference sequence). V shed 4 bases and J shed 8 bases, with 15 bases lying between them. CDR3 size: 13 residues. The CDR3 sequence is CAWKAVTPHEQFF. For the CDR3, the DNA is TGTGCCTGGAAAGCGGTGACCCCCCATGAGCAGTTCTTC.

This clonotype was observed at least ten times. V usage is TRBV7-2 and J usage is TRBJ2-5; D is unresolved. The germline V and J ends were trimmed by 8 bases and 5 bases, with 15 bases remaining between them. CDR3 length: 13 amino acids. CDR1 and CDR2 from the germline V gene are SGHTA and FQGNSA. The CDR3 region is CASGRGSLETQYF. CDR3 in DNA: TGTGCCAGCGGAAGAGGATCCCTGGAGACCCAGTACTTC.

The chain joins TRBV18 to TRBJ2-3; D gene uncertain. This CDR3 has 16 amino acids. The germline V and J ends were trimmed by 3 bases and 0 bases, with 13 bases remaining between them. Germline V gene lookup returns CDR1 KGHSH and CDR2 LQKENI. DNA of the CDR3: TGTGCCAGCTCACCTCGGGCCCATACTAGCACAGATACGCAGTATTTT. The encoded protein is CASSPRAHTSTDTQYF.

The chain employs TRBV6-1 and TRBJ1-1; the D is unclear. CDR1 and CDR2 (germline): MNHNS, SASEGT. Trimming pared 2 bases from V and 6 bases from J, leaving 10 bases between. This CDR3 comprises 13 residues. The CDR3 DNA is TGTGCCAGCAGTGAAATGGGTGAGGCTGAAGCTTTCTTT. Translating it yields CASSEMGEAEAFF.

This clonotype has just a few counts. This chain links TRBV19 with TRBJ1-2; 7 bases agree with TRBD1. Germline CDR1 LNHDA, CDR2 SQIVND (reference sequence). This CDR3 contains 12 residues. V gave up 5 bases and J gave up 8 bases; unmatched junction bases: 5. In DNA form, the CDR3 reads TGTGCCAGTAGTGTCCGGGACAGAGGCTACACCTTC. Amino acids: CASSVRDRGYTF.

This clonotype showed up just a few times. This rearrangement joins TRBV7-2 to TRBJ2-7; weak D call: TRBD1 (5 bases). In germline, CDR1 is SGHTA, CDR2 FQGNSA. With 1 base removed from V and 5 bases from J, the gap between germline ends came to 15 bases. The CDR3 contains 15 residues. The CDR3 DNA sequence: TGTGCCAGCAGCTTAGGTTTCAGTTTAGGGGACGAGCAGTACTTC. The encoded protein is CASSLGFSLGDEQYF.

This clonotype was found a few times. V usage is TRBV19 and J usage is TRBJ1-4; no clear D. With 6 bases removed from V and 3 bases from J, the gap between germline ends came to 11 bases. The CDR3 length is 14 residues. Germline CDR1 is LNHDA and CDR2 is SQIVND (reference sequence). In DNA form, the CDR3 reads TGTGCCAGTAGCGATTATGGGTCTAATGAAAAACTGTTTTTT. Amino acid sequence: CASSDYGSNEKLFF. The full variable domain, in which reference TRBV19 and TRBJ1-4 provide the parts outside the CDR3, is DGGITQSPKYLFRKEGQNVTLSCEQNLNHDAMYWYRQDPGQGLRLIYYSQIVNDFQKGDIAEGYSVSREKKESFPLTVTSAQKNPTAFYLCASSDYGSNEKLFFGSGTQLSVL.

This rearrangement joins TRBV20-1 to TRBJ2-5; 10 positions agree with TRBD1. The CDR3 totals 16 residues. Germline-derived CDR1 and CDR2 are DFQATT and SNEGSKA (reference sequence). With V trimmed by 2 bases and J by 2 bases, 8 bases remained unmatched. CDR3 protein: CSARPFRDRGQETQYF. In DNA form, the CDR3 reads TGCAGTGCTAGACCCTTCCGGGACAGGGGTCAAGAGACCCAGTACTTC.

This clonotype has ten or more counts. The chain employs TRBV20-1 and TRBJ2-7; either TRBD1 or TRBD2 may supply D (5 bases each). Germline values: CDR1 DFQATT, CDR2 SNEGSKA (reference sequence). CDR3 length: 13 residues. V was shortened by 5 bases and J by 0 bases, with 11 bases between the two germline ends. The CDR3 DNA sequence: TGCAGTGCTGCGGACGGGACCTCCTACGAGCAGTACTTC. As protein: CSAADGTSYEQYF.

This clonotype was counted ten times or more. The chain joins TRBV4-3 to TRBJ2-1; 9 bases line up with TRBD2. CDR3 length: 13 residues. Trimming removed 4 bases from V and 7 bases from J; junction bases left unmatched: 2. Germline lookup yields CDR1 LGHNA and CDR2 YSLEER. CDR3 in amino acids: CASSRGLANEQFF. CDR3 bases: TGCGCCAGCAGCCGGGGACTAGCTAATGAGCAGTTCTTC.

This clonotype occurred a few times. The CDR3 DNA reads TGCGCCAGCAGCCAAGAGAGAGGCCGGGCGAACACTGAAGCTTTCTTT. Amino acid sequence: CASSQERGRANTEAFF. V and J are TRBV4-1 and TRBJ1-1; D ambiguous. With 0 bases removed from V and 1 base from J, the gap between germline ends came to 12 bases. The CDR3 totals 16 residues. Germline loops: CDR1 MGHRA, CDR2 YSYEKL.

This clonotype was recorded many times. The chain carries TRBV20-1 and TRBJ2-1, with 9 bases identical to TRBD2. Germline trimming cut 1 base from V and 3 bases from J; bases unmatched to any gene: 10. Germline CDR1 DFQATT, CDR2 SNEGSKA (reference sequence). CDR3 length: 17 amino acids. The CDR3 region is CSARGVGGGVYYNEQFF. DNA for the CDR3: TGCAGTGCTAGAGGCGTCGGCGGGGGGGTGTACTACAATGAGCAGTTCTTC.

This clonotype was counted only a few times. This chain connects TRBV6-5 to TRBJ1-4, with D hard to call. V dropped 0 bases and J dropped 7 bases, with 12 bases sitting between them. This CDR3 is 15 amino acids long. Germline CDR1 and CDR2: MNHEY and SVGAGI. The CDR3 DNA reads as TGTGCCAGCAGTTACTCGACCAGTCGGTTTGAAAAACTGTTTTTT. It is translated as CASSYSTSRFEKLFF.

This clonotype was counted at least ten times. The chain joins TRBV20-1 to TRBJ2-1; 8 bases are shared with TRBD2. J gave up 4 bases and V 0 bases, and 8 bases lay outside the gene matches. Per germline, CDR1 DFQATT and CDR2 SNEGSKA (reference sequence). The CDR3 is made up of 16 amino acids. The CDR3 DNA is TGCAGTGCTAGAGATGCCATAGCGGGATATTACAATGAGCAGTTCTTC. Translated, it gives CSARDAIAGYYNEQFF.

This clonotype was seen repeatedly, ten times or more. V and J are TRBV5-1 and TRBJ2-7, with 9 bases matching TRBD1. Germline V gene data show CDR1 as SGHRS and CDR2 as YFSETQ. Losses at the gene ends were 3 bases for V and 6 bases for J; bases not matched to a gene: 10. This CDR3 region has 15 residues. The CDR3 sequence: CASSSWTGARGEQYV. The CDR3 DNA reads TGCGCCAGCAGCTCCTGGACAGGGGCAAGGGGCGAGCAGTACGTC.

This clonotype was seen at least ten times. This chain joins TRBV12-3 or TRBV12-4 and TRBJ2-1, with a tentative D call TRBD2 (5 bases). The CDR3 runs 11 residues. V was clipped by 8 bases and J by 10 bases, with 12 bases between them. The CDR3 sequence: CASLARGEQFF. The CDR3 DNA is TGTGCCAGCCTAGCTCGAGGGGAGCAGTTCTTC.